This TCR beta chain was identified in a study of T cells in Graves' hyperthyroidism and ophthalmopathy. The V end was cut by 4 bases, the J end by 5 bases, with 9 bases between. The CDR3 totals 13 residues. CDR1 and CDR2 from the germline V gene are SGDLS and YYNGEE. This clonotype occurred many times. It was over 9.5 ml of fresh peripheral blood that supplied the PBMCs. From RNA transcripts, TCR beta CDR3 regions were amplified. The study used the HTBI primer set for a first-round RT-PCR of the TCR CDR3. TCRdb reanalysed the multiplex PCR reads using MiXCR and keeps one entry per CDR3 protein. The repertoire holds a few hundred thousand distinct CDR3 sequences, with under 25% as singletons.

The sample comprised blood. The genes are TRBV9 and TRBJ2-2; no clear D gene. The sequence was collected from a man aged 18 to 30 with Graves' hyperthyroidism. The CDR3 nucleotides read TGTGCCAGCAGCTTCAGGATGACCGGGGAGCTGTTTTTT. Protein: CASSFRMTGELFF. The whole variable domain, remainder taken from reference TRBV9 and TRBJ2-2, is DSGVTQTPKHLITATGQRVTLRCSPRSGDLSVYWYQQSLDQGLQFLIQYYNGEERAKGNILERFSAQQFPDLHSELNLSSLELGDSALYFCASSFRMTGELFFGEGSRLTVL.